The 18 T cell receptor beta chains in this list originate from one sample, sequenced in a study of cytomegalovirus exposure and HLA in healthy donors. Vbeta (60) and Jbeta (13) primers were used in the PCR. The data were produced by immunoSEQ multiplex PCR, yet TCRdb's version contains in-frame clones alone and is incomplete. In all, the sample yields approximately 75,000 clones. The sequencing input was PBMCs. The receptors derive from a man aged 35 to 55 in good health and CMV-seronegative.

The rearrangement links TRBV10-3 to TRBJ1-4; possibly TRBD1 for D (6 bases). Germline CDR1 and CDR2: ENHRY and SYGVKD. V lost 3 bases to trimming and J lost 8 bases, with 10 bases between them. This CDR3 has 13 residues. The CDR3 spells CAISDKDSEKLFF. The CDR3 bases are TGTGCCATCAGTGATAAGGACAGCGAAAAACTGTTTTTT.

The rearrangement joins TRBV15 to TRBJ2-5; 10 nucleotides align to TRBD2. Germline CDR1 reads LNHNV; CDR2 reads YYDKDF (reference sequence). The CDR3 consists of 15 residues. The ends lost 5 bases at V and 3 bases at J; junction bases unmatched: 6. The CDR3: CATSGSGLAEETQYF. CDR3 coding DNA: TGTGCCACCAGCGGTTCTGGACTAGCGGAAGAGACCCAGTACTTC.

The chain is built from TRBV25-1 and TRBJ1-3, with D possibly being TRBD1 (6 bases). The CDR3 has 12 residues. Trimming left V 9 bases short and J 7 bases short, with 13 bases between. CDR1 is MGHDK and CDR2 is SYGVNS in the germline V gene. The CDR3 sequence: CASRRGINTIYF. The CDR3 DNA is TGTGCCAGTCGAAGGGGGATCAACACCATATATTTT.

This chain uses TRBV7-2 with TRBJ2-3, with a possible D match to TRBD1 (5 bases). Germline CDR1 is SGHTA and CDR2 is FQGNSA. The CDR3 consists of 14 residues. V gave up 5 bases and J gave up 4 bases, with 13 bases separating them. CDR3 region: CASSIRTPPDTQYF. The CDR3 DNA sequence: TGTGCCAGCAGCATCAGGACACCGCCAGATACGCAGTATTTT.

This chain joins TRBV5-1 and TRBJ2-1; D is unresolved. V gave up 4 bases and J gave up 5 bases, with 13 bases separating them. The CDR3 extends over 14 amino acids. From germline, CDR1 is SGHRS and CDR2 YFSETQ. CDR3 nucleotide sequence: TGCGCCAGCAGCATTGGGTGGGCAAACAATGAGCAGTTCTTC. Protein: CASSIGWANNEQFF.

The CDR3 protein is CSVSDSPGNTIYF. In nucleotides, the CDR3 is TGCAGCGTTTCGGACAGTCCTGGAAACACCATATATTTT. V and J are TRBV29-1 and TRBJ1-3, with D possibly matching TRBD1 (6 bases). CDR3 length: 13 amino acids. Germline V gene sequence: CDR1 SQVTM, CDR2 ANQGSEA. Trimming took off 5 bases at V and 2 bases at J, with 10 bases between the two ends.

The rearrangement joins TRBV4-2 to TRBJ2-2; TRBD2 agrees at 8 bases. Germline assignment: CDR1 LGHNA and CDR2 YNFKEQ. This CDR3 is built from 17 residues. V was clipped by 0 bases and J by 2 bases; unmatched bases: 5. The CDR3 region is CASSQDVGGENTGELFF. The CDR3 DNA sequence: TGTGCCAGCAGCCAAGATGTCGGGGGGGAAAACACCGGGGAGCTGTTTTTT.

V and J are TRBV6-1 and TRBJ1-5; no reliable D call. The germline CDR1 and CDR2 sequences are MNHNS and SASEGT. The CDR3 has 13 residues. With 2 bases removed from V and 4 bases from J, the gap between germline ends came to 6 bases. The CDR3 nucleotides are TGTGCCAGCAGTGAAAACAGAAATCAGCCCCAGCATTTT. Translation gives CASSENRNQPQHF.

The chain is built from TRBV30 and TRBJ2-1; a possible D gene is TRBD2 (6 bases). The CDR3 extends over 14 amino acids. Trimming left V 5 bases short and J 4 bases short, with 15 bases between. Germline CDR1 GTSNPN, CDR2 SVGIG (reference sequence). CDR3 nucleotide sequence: TGTGCCTGGGCCCGGGGAGCGGGTTACAATGAGCAGTTCTTC. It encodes CAWARGAGYNEQFF. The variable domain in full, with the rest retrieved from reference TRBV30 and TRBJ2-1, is SQTIHQWPATLVQPVGSPLSLECTVEGTSNPNLYWYRQAAGRGLQLLFYSVGIGQISSEVPQNLSASRPQDRQFILSSKKLLLSDSGFYLCAWARGAGYNEQFFGPGTRLTVL.

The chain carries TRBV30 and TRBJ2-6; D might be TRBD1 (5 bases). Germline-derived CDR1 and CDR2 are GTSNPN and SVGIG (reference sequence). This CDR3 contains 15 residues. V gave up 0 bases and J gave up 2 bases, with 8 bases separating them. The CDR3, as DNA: TGTGCCTGGAGTGTACAGGTCCCTGGGGCCAACGTCCTGACTTTC. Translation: CAWSVQVPGANVLTF.

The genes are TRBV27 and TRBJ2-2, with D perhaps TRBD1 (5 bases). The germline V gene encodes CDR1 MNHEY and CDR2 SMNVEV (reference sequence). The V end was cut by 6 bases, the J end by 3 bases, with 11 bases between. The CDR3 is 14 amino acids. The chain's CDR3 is CASSPRVDTGELFF. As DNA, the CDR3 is TGTGCCAGCAGCCCCAGGGTTGACACCGGGGAGCTGTTTTTT.

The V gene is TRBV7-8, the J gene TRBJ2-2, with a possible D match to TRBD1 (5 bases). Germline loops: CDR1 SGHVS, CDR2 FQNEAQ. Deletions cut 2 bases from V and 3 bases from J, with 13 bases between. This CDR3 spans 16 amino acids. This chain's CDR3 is CASSLSLGPDTGELFF. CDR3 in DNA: TGTGCCAGCAGCTTAAGTCTGGGGCCGGACACCGGGGAGCTGTTTTTT.

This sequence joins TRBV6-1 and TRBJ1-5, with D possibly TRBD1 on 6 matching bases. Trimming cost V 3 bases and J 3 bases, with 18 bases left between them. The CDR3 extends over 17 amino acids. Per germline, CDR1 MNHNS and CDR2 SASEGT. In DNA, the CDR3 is TGTGCCAGCAGTGAGGGCAGGGGTCAGGGACCCAATCAGCCCCAGCATTTT. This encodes CASSEGRGQGPNQPQHF.

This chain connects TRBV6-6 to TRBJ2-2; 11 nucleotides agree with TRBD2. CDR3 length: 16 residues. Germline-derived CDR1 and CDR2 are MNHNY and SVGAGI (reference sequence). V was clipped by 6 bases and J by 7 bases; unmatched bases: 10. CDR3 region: CASRHSSGGFVGELFF. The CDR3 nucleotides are TGTGCCAGCAGGCACTCTAGCGGGGGGTTTGTCGGGGAGCTGTTTTTT.

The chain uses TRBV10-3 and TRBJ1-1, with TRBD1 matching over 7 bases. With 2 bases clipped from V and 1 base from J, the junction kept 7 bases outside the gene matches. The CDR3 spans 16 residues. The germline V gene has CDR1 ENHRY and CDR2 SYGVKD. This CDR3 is CAISEDRAISNTEAFF. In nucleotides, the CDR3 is TGTGCCATCAGTGAGGACAGGGCTATTTCGAACACTGAAGCTTTCTTT.

CDR3 sequence (DNA): TGCGCCAGCAGCCAAGTGATACGACAGGGGATTACAGATACGCAGTATTTT. The encoded protein is CASSQVIRQGITDTQYF. The gene calls are TRBV4-3 and TRBJ2-3; 8 bases agree with TRBD1. The CDR3 has 17 residues. Germline assignment: CDR1 LGHNA and CDR2 YSLEER. J was trimmed by 3 bases and V by 1 base; bases with no gene match: 9.

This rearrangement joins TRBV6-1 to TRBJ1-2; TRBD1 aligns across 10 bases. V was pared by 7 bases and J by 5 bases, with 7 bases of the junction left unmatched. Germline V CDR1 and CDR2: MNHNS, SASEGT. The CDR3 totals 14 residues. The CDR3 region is CASTDRGKGYGYTF. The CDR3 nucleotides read TGTGCCAGCACGGACAGGGGGAAGGGGTATGGCTACACCTTC.

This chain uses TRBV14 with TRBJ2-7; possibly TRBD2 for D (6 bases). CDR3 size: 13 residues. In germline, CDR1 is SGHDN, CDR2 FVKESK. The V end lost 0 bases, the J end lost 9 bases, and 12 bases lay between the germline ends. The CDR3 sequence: CASSQELGGGQYF. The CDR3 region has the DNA TGTGCCAGCAGCCAAGAATTGGGGGGAGGGCAGTACTTC.